This entry concerns a single T cell receptor beta chain. No antigen is known for it. Per germline, CDR1 SEHNR and CDR2 FQNEAQ (reference sequence). The V gene lost 2 bases and the J gene lost 3 bases, with 13 bases spanning the gap. The CDR3 contains 15 residues. Only CD45RO-negative cells positively selected for CCR7 counted as naive CD8 cells, so terminally differentiated effector memory CD45RA+ cells were excluded. Donors had no recently reported acute infections or vaccinations and were HIV-negative. Assay used: immunoSEQ multiplex PCR; TCRdb lists only in-frame clones, some missing. The sample has around 2,100,000 clones, about 95% seen once. These data belong to a study of shared clonotypes between healthy human individuals. Study summary: Each donor had three CD4 naive, three CD4 memory, two CD8 naive and one CD8 memory plate.

Whole-study findings and limits: Researchers found naive subsets generally carried larger estimated richness than memory subsets. At large depth, rarefaction still showed sorted-subset sequencing to be incomplete.

Sequencing was performed on naive CD8+ T cells sorted from blood. The TCR originated in a man between 18 and 29 years old in good health. The chain recombines TRBV7-9 with TRBJ1-1, with D perhaps matching TRBD1 (6 bases). The CDR3 DNA reads TGTGCCAGCAGCTTACTCTCTAGGACAGACACTGAAGCTTTCTTT. It yields the protein CASSLLSRTDTEAFF.